A single T cell receptor beta chain is shown here with its context. The antigen is unknown. The V gene's germline CDR1 is SGHVS and CDR2 FQNEAQ. Trimming removed 5 bases from V and 3 bases from J; junction bases left unmatched: 6. This CDR3 has 16 amino acids. This sample is part of a study of cytomegalovirus exposure and HLA in healthy donors. Study-level findings and limits: The tendency of first-cohort TCR clusters to co-occur in the 130 or so validation repertoires was identified by a subsequent analysis. Rarity marked most TCR sequences, yet some public TCRs occurred in many donors.

TCRdb keeps only in-frame clones here, not all; method: immunoSEQ multiplex PCR. The sample carries about 140,000 clones, 80% to 90% recorded once. The rearrangement joins TRBV7-8 to TRBJ2-3, with 12 bases aligning to TRBD2. Sample: PBMCs. This TCR was sampled from a woman aged 18-29 years in good health and CMV-seropositive. CDR3 region: CASSVGLAGKTDTQYF. CDR3 nucleotides: TGTGCCAGCAGCGTCGGACTAGCGGGGAAAACAGATACGCAGTATTTT.